This paragraph reports one T cell receptor beta chain. The CDR3 runs 14 residues. V lost 5 bases to trimming and J lost 2 bases, with 15 bases between them. Germline V gene sequence: CDR1 GTSNPN, CDR2 SVGIG (reference sequence). This specimen comes from a study of cytomegalovirus exposure and HLA in healthy donors. In the PCR, 60 Vbeta and 13 Jbeta primers were used. Profiling relied on immunoSEQ multiplex PCR, and the TCRdb table lists in-frame clones only, not all of them. The sample includes about 98,000 clones, 77% of them seen just once. The TCR originated in a male donor in good health and CMV-seropositive. V is TRBV30 and J is TRBJ1-2; TRBD1 is a possible D gene (5 bases). Sample: PBMCs. CDR3 sequence reads: CAWDSGMTNYGYTF. CDR3 sequence (DNA): TGTGCCTGGGACTCAGGGATGACGAACTATGGCTACACCTTC.